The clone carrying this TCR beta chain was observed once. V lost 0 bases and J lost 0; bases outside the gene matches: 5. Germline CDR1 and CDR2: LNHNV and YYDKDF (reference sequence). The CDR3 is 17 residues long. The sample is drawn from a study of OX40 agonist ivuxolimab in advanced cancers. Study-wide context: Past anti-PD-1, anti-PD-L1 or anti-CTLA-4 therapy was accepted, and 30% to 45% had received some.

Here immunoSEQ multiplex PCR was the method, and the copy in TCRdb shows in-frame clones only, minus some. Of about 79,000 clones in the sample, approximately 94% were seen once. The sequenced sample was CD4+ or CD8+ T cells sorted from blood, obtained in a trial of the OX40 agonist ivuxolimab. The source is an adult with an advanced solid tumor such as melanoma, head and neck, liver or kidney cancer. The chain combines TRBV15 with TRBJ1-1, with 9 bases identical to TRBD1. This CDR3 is CATSREGTGMVNTEAFF. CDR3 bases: TGTGCCACCAGCAGAGAAGGGACAGGGATGGTGAACACTGAAGCTTTCTTT.